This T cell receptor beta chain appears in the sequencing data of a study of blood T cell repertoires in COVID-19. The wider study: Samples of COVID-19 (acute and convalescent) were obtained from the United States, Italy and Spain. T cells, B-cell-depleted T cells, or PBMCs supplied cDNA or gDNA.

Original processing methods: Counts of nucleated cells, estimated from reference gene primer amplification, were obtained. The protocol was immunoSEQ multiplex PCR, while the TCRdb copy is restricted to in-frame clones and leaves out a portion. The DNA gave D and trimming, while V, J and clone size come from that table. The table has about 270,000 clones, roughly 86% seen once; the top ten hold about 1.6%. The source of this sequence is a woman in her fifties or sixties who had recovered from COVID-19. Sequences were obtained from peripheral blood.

The CDR3 here is CASSYGGTGTNYGYTF. The DNA for the CDR3 is TGTGCCAGCAGTTATGGAGGGACAGGTACTAACTATGGCTACACCTTC. This chain connects TRBV5-4 to TRBJ1-2, with 8 nucleotides matching TRBD1. From germline, CDR1 is SGHNT and CDR2 YYREEE (reference sequence). V was pared by 5 bases and J by 0 bases, with 9 bases of the junction left unmatched. The CDR3 runs 16 residues.